The next 28 T cell receptor beta chains were all read from a single sample in a study of tumor and adjacent non-tumor tissue in lung cancer (dated by TCRdb to 2016 to 2018). RNA was extracted from bulk unsorted tissue and checked for quality with a NanoDrop ND-1000 and an Agilent 2100. The method behind the library was multiplex PCR. TCRdb lists the instrument as Illumina HiSeq 2500. TCRbeta libraries were constructed through three rounds of nested PCR with primers (Table S4) according to protocols adapted from ARM-PCR. The public reads were run again by TCRdb, first through fastp at Q25 and then through MiXCR, and only productive beta chains were kept. When rows share a CDR3 protein, they turn into one entry using the most common DNA and genes. This sample lists roughly 140,000 distinct CDR3 sequences; around 67% were detected once. The ten largest account for 15% to 20% of the sample. The sample taken for sequencing was lung tumor tissue. These receptors came from a man between 60 and 75 years old with small cell lung cancer.

V is TRBV24-1 and J is TRBJ2-1; 9 nucleotides agree with TRBD2. V shed 4 bases and J 6 bases; nucleotides not matched to a gene: 12. Germline CDR1 KGHDR, CDR2 SFDVKD. The CDR3 spans 17 residues. DNA of the CDR3: TGTGCCACCAGTGACCAGACCGGGACTAGCACTATCAATGAGCAGTTCTTC. Its translation: CATSDQTGTSTINEQFF.

Worth noting for this clonotype: It may be a read error: a sequence one base away is much more abundant. V usage is TRBV6-5 and J usage is TRBJ2-4; 12 nucleotides match TRBD2. The germline V gene encodes CDR1 MNHEY and CDR2 SVGAGI. The CDR3 loop spans 15 amino acids. The DNA for the CDR3 is TGTGCCAGCAGTTCTAGCGGGAGGGCCGGAAACATTCGGTACTTC. This codes for CASSSSGRAGNIRYF.

This chain uses TRBV5-1 with TRBJ1-6; D ambiguous. Germline V lookup: CDR1 SGHRS, CDR2 YFSETQ. V lost 0 bases, J lost 10 bases, and 14 bases lay in between. This CDR3 has 15 amino acids. Here the CDR3 DNA reads TGCGCCAGCAGCTTGGCTACGACCGGAGGGTCACCCCTCCACTTT. It specifies CASSLATTGGSPLHF.

In regard to this clonotype: A clone one base away is much larger, so this may be a read error. The conserved phenylalanine or tryptophan normally closing the CDR3 is absent here, so this likely arose from a read error. The chain is built from TRBV6-6 and TRBJ2-1; tentative D call: TRBD2 (6 bases). The CDR3 is made up of 13 amino acids. Germline V gives CDR1 MNHNY, CDR2 SVGAGI (reference sequence). V was cut by 6 bases and J by 8 bases, with 14 bases left in between. The CDR3 DNA follows: TGTGCCAGCAGCGTCGTCGTAGCGGATGAGCAGTTCATC. It is translated as CASSVVVADEQFI.

This chain's CDR3 is CASSEAQGSMDTQYF. The CDR3 nucleotides read TGTGCCAGCAGTGAAGCGCAAGGTAGCATGGATACGCAGTATTTT. This rearrangement joins TRBV6-1 to TRBJ2-3, with D hard to call. Trimming removed 0 bases from V and 6 bases from J, with 13 bases in between. The CDR3 is 15 amino acids. Germline CDR1 MNHNS, CDR2 SASEGT.

This clonotype was counted between two and nine times. One end of the junction varies from germline; a read error may be responsible. This chain links TRBV11-2 with TRBJ2-2, with D possibly matching TRBD2 (7 bases). This CDR3 is 16 amino acids long. CDR1 is SGHAT, CDR2 FQNNGV, per germline. CDR3 loop: CDSSLRWGGDTWELFF. The CDR3 DNA follows: TGTGACAGCAGCTTACGGTGGGGAGGGGACACCTGGGAGCTGTTTTTT.

This sequence joins TRBV5-4 and TRBJ2-7; D tentatively reads TRBD1 or TRBD2 (6 bases each). Germline V gene sequence: CDR1 SGHNT, CDR2 YYREEE (reference sequence). Deletions cut 0 bases from V and 6 bases from J, with 16 bases between. The CDR3 is 15 amino acids. In DNA, the CDR3 is TGTGCCAGCAGCTTGGCCCGGGAGACGGACAGCGAGCAGTACTTC. Translated: CASSLARETDSEQYF.

In its sample, this clonotype ranks as medium-sized. This chain connects TRBV6-5 to TRBJ1-2; the D gene is possibly TRBD1 (5 bases). The V and J ends lost 0 bases and 7 bases respectively, with 18 bases between them. This CDR3 has 16 residues. From germline, CDR1 is MNHEY and CDR2 SVGAGI. CDR3 bases: TGTGCCAGCAGTTACTCGAGTGCAGGGACGGCGAGTGGCTACACCTTC. As protein: CASSYSSAGTASGYTF.

Concerning this clonotype itself: The CDR3 end shows no conserved phenylalanine or tryptophan, and so a read error is likely. The chain recombines TRBV20-1 with TRBJ2-7; D is undetermined. The germline V gene has CDR1 DFQATT and CDR2 SNEGSKA (reference sequence). The CDR3 extends over 12 amino acids. The DNA for the CDR3 is TGCAGCGCGAGACCGAGCCCCTACGAGCAGTACATC. This gives the protein CSARPSPYEQYI.

The chain couples TRBV20-1 to TRBJ2-1; no clear D gene. The germline V gene has CDR1 DFQATT and CDR2 SNEGSKA (reference sequence). CDR3 length: 13 residues. CDR3 nucleotides: TGCAGCGTTGCGGACGTTTCCTACAATGAGCAGTTCTTC. Translated: CSVADVSYNEQFF.

The V gene is TRBV28, the J gene TRBJ2-7, with TRBD2 matching over 8 bases. The CDR3 extends over 17 amino acids. Germline CDR1 reads MDHEN; CDR2 reads SYDVKM. Losses at the gene ends were 4 bases for V and 6 bases for J; bases not matched to a gene: 17. The CDR3 loop is CASSSPVAGPAPLEQYF. The CDR3 coding sequence is TGTGCCAGCAGTTCCCCTGTAGCGGGGCCTGCTCCTCTCGAGCAGTACTTC.

The chain has TRBV6-1 and TRBJ2-7; D is possibly TRBD1 (5 bases). V shed 5 bases and J shed 2 bases, with 16 bases lying between them. CDR3 size: 15 residues. The germline V gene encodes CDR1 MNHNS and CDR2 SASEGT. CDR3 bases: TGTGCCAGCAGTCCCCGGTCGACAGCAGCCTACGAGCAGTACGTC. Protein: CASSPRSTAAYEQYV.

Comment on this clonotype: A junction end diverges from the germline sequence, so it may reflect a read error. J is TRBJ2-1 and V is TRBV6-6; no reliable D call. The CDR3 contains 12 residues. Looked up from germline, CDR1 is MNHNY and CDR2 is SVGAGI (reference sequence). The CDR3 bases are TGTGCCAGCGGTTATTCCTCCAATGAGCAATTCTTC. Amino acids: CASGYSSNEQFF.

This clonotype occurred many times. The chain couples TRBV29-1 to TRBJ2-3, with 12 bases aligning to TRBD2. CDR3 length: 14 residues. Losses at the gene ends were 3 bases for V and 6 bases for J; bases not matched to a gene: 4. CDR1 SQVTM and CDR2 ANQGSEA come from the germline V gene. The CDR3 loop reads CSVETSGRSDTQYF. The CDR3 DNA reads TGCAGCGTTGAGACTAGCGGGAGATCGGATACGCAGTATTTT.

In its sample, this clonotype was seen a few times. Here the CDR3 reads CAWSGGLTEAFF. DNA of the CDR3: TGTGCCTGGAGTGGAGGGCTTACTGAAGCTTTCTTT. V and J are TRBV30 and TRBJ1-1; no reliable D call. CDR1 is GTSNPN and CDR2 is SVGIG in the germline V gene (reference sequence). V shed 1 base and J shed 5 bases, with 8 bases lying between them. CDR3 length equals 12 residues.

Note on this clonotype: A read error may account for a junction end that differs from germline. The chain combines TRBV12-3 or TRBV12-4 with TRBJ1-4, with no clear D. The CDR3 is 13 residues long. This CDR3 is CGSAVMVGEKLFF. The CDR3 DNA sequence: TGTGGCAGCGCTGTGATGGTTGGAGAAAAACTGTTCTTT.

Comments on this clonotype: A much larger clonotype is one base distant, so this may be a read error. The chain employs TRBV6-2 or TRBV6-3 and TRBJ2-3; no firm D call. Germline values: CDR1 MNHEY, CDR2 SVGEGT. The CDR3 is 18 amino acids. V shed 7 bases and J shed 0 bases, with 23 bases lying between them. The CDR3 DNA reads as TGTGCCAGCACCACGAGGTTTATGTGGCCATCTAGCACAGATACGCAGTATTTT. This sequence encodes CASTTRFMWPSSTDTQYF.

The chain recombines TRBV20-1 with TRBJ2-1; perhaps TRBD2 as D (5 bases). The V end lost 0 bases, the J end lost 2 bases, and 20 bases lay between the germline ends. The CDR3 runs to 18 residues. Germline V gives CDR1 DFQATT, CDR2 SNEGSKA (reference sequence). The CDR3 spells CSAREPSCRRRTYNEQFF. In nucleotides, the CDR3 is TGCAGTGCTAGAGAGCCTAGCTGTAGGAGAAGAACCTACAATGAGCAGTTCTTC.

This clonotype was found once. As the CDR3 is not closed by the conserved phenylalanine or tryptophan, this likely results from a read error. The V call is TRBV11-2, the J call TRBJ1-1; no definite D call. Germline assignment: CDR1 SGHAT and CDR2 FQNNGV. The V gene lost 6 bases and the J gene lost 11 bases, with 19 bases spanning the gap. The CDR3 length is 13 residues. The CDR3 sequence is CASRLSSQWEAFC. The DNA for the CDR3 is TGTGCCAGCAGATTATCCTCACAGTGGGAGGCTTTCTGT.

This clonotype occurred once. Germline and junction disagree at one end, which may indicate a read error. This chain joins TRBV11-3 and TRBJ2-1; D is uncertain. The CDR3 is 13 amino acids. CDR1 is SGHNT and CDR2 is YENEEA in the germline V gene. CDR3 DNA: TGTGCCAGCGGCTTAGGAGAAAGAAATGACCAGTTCTTC. It translates to CASGLGERNDQFF.

This clonotype was counted at least ten times. The chain employs TRBV12-3 or TRBV12-4 and TRBJ2-5; D is perhaps TRBD2 (5 bases). The CDR3 totals 13 residues. Trimming stripped 8 bases from V and 4 bases from J, with 14 bases between. In DNA, the CDR3 is TGTGCCAGCGGTAGGGCGGGTGGAGAGACCCAGTACTTC. The encoded protein is CASGRAGGETQYF.

With respect to this clonotype: Compared with germline, one end of the junction differs, possibly owing to a read error. The rearrangement links TRBV5-4 to TRBJ2-5; D gene unclear. Germline CDR1 is SGHNT and CDR2 is YYREEE (reference sequence). There are 14 residues in the CDR3. CDR3 nucleotide sequence: TGTGCCAACAGCCCCCCAACACCTGGCGAGACCCAGTACTTC. Protein sequence: CANSPPTPGETQYF.

As for this clonotype: This could be a read error, since a much larger clone is one nucleotide away. The chain couples TRBV29-1 to TRBJ2-5, with a possible D match to TRBD2 (5 bases). CDR3 size: 13 residues. In germline, CDR1 is SQVTM, CDR2 ANQGSEA. Trimming took 3 bases from V and 1 from J, leaving 9 bases between them. In nucleotides, the CDR3 is TGCAGCGTTGAGAGGGCAACCCAAGAGACCCAGTACTTC. It is translated as CSVERATQETQYF.

As concerns this clonotype: Because it lacks the conserved phenylalanine or tryptophan at the end, this CDR3 is likely a read error. The rearrangement links TRBV4-1 to TRBJ1-6; D is possibly TRBD1 (5 bases). Between the trimmed V and J ends, which lost 4 bases and 3 bases, there was a span of 10 bases. The CDR3 contains 15 residues. Germline-derived CDR1 and CDR2 are MGHRA and YSYEKL. CDR3 sequence reads: CASSRGANYNSPLHS. CDR3 nucleotide sequence: TGCGCCAGCAGCCGAGGGGCGAACTATAATTCACCCCTCCACTCT.

This chain uses TRBV29-1 with TRBJ2-3; D not certain. CDR1 is SQVTM and CDR2 is ANQGSEA in the germline V gene. The CDR3 consists of 12 residues. The V end was cut by 1 base, the J end by 6 bases, with 8 bases between. CDR3 sequence reads: CSVEGRADTQYF. The CDR3 DNA follows: TGCAGCGTTGAAGGGAGAGCGGATACGCAGTATTTT.

This clonotype appeared a single time. This may arise from a read error, as a much more abundant clone is one base away. The chain uses TRBV28 and TRBJ2-1, with TRBD2 identical over 9 bases. This CDR3 is built from 12 residues. The germline V gene has CDR1 MDHEN and CDR2 SYDVKM. The CDR3 region is CASRPPGLALLF. CDR3 coding DNA: TGTGCCAGCAGGCCACCGGGACTAGCACTCCTCTTC.

This clonotype appeared a few times. Given a much more abundant clone one base away, this may be a read error. This chain uses TRBV20-1 with TRBJ2-7; 7 bases align to TRBD2. Germline CDR1 and CDR2: DFQATT and SNEGSKA (reference sequence). This CDR3 comprises 14 residues. The DNA of the CDR3 is TGCAGTGTTAGAGATACCGGGAGGCCCTACGAGCAGTACTTC. Translating gives CSVRDTGRPYEQYF.

About this clonotype itself: This clone may be a read error of a much larger clone one base away. The CDR3 protein is CASSPTGNEEGTQYF. For the CDR3, the DNA is TGTGCCAGCAGCCCGACAGGGAACGAAGAAGGGACCCAGTACTTC. The chain recombines TRBV7-8 with TRBJ2-5; 7 bases map to TRBD1. Per the germline V gene, CDR1 is SGHVS and CDR2 is FQNEAQ. Trimming took 5 bases from V and 7 from J; bases not matched to a gene: 13. The CDR3 runs 15 residues.